These 19 T cell receptor beta chains were all obtained from the same sample, sequenced in a study of control samples from healthy donors and cancer patients. Profiling relied on immunoSEQ multiplex PCR, and the TCRdb table lists in-frame clones only, not all of them. This table holds roughly 190,000 clones. Material: blood. All receptors derive from a young woman in good health.

This chain uses TRBV19 with TRBJ1-5; D possibly corresponds to TRBD1 (5 bases). Germline values: CDR1 LNHDA, CDR2 SQIVND (reference sequence). V was shortened by 2 bases and J by 3 bases, with 11 bases between the two germline ends. This CDR3 region has 15 residues. This chain's CDR3 is CASSIIGHINQPQHF. The CDR3 DNA follows: TGTGCCAGTAGTATAATTGGACACATCAATCAGCCCCAGCATTTT.

The chain couples TRBV6-5 to TRBJ2-7, with D possibly called TRBD1 or TRBD2 (6 bases each). CDR1 and CDR2 (germline): MNHEY, SVGAGI. Trimming removed 0 bases at V and 2 bases at J, with 8 bases between. The CDR3 extends over 14 amino acids. The CDR3 DNA follows: TGTGCCAGCAGTTACTCTGGGGGGCCCTACGAGCAGTACTTC. This sequence encodes CASSYSGGPYEQYF.

The rearrangement joins TRBV19 to TRBJ2-1; perhaps TRBD2 as D (6 bases). Germline assignment: CDR1 LNHDA and CDR2 SQIVND (reference sequence). V lost 7 bases and J lost 1, with 11 bases in between. The CDR3 spans 14 residues. CDR3 bases: TGTGCCAGTACGAAACGGGGGTCCTACAATGAGCAGTTCTTC. Translated: CASTKRGSYNEQFF.

The chain links TRBV28 to TRBJ1-4; 9 bases align to TRBD1. This CDR3 contains 14 residues. The germline V gene encodes CDR1 MDHEN and CDR2 SYDVKM. Germline trimming cut 6 bases from V and 5 bases from J; bases unmatched to any gene: 4. CDR3 in DNA: TGTGCCAGCAGGCCGACAGGGGGAAATGAAAAACTGTTTTTT. Residues: CASRPTGGNEKLFF.

This rearrangement joins TRBV19 to TRBJ1-2, with TRBD1 identical over 11 bases. The junction had 6 bases not matched to a gene; V was cut back by 7 bases and J by 5 bases. This CDR3 spans 14 amino acids. Germline CDR1 is LNHDA and CDR2 is SQIVND (reference sequence). In DNA form, the CDR3 reads TGTGCCAGTACCCGGAGGGACAGGGGGTATGGCTACACCTTC. It is translated as CASTRRDRGYGYTF. The complete variable domain, with remaining parts taken from reference TRBV19 and TRBJ1-2, reads DGGITQSPKYLFRKEGQNVTLSCEQNLNHDAMYWYRQDPGQGLRLIYYSQIVNDFQKGDIAEGYSVSREKKESFPLTVTSAQKNPTAFYLCASTRRDRGYGYTFGSGTRLTVV.

V and J are TRBV4-1 and TRBJ1-2; possibly TRBD1 for D (6 bases). This CDR3 has 14 residues. Germline lookup yields CDR1 MGHRA and CDR2 YSYEKL. Trimming removed 1 base at V and 5 bases at J, with 11 bases between. The CDR3 is CASSQGAGTYGYTF. CDR3 nucleotide sequence: TGCGCCAGCAGCCAAGGGGCCGGGACATATGGCTACACCTTC.

Of note for this clone: The sample has other DNA sequences that encode this CDR3 too. CDR3 in amino acids: CASSQGGSGNTIYF. The CDR3 DNA sequence: TGTGCCAGCAGCCAAGGGGGCTCCGGAAACACCATATATTTT. This chain links TRBV3-1 (or the pseudogene TRBV3-2) with TRBJ1-3; D is possibly TRBD1 (5 bases). V lost 1 base to trimming and J lost 4 bases, with 8 bases between them. The CDR3 consists of 14 residues. Germline values: CDR1 LGHDT, CDR2 YNNKEL (reference sequence).

The J gene is TRBJ1-2, the V gene TRBV5-4; 9 bases line up with TRBD1. Germline V gene data show CDR1 as SGHNT and CDR2 as YYREEE (reference sequence). The junction had 9 bases not matched to a gene; V was cut back by 4 bases and J by 2 bases. The CDR3 extends over 16 amino acids. CDR3 residues: CASSGNRDRGNYGYTF. The CDR3 nucleotides are TGTGCCAGCAGCGGCAACCGAGACAGGGGGAACTATGGCTACACCTTC.

The J gene is TRBJ1-2, the V gene TRBV9; D may be TRBD1 (5 bases). Per the germline V gene, CDR1 is SGDLS and CDR2 is YYNGEE. Trimming took 4 bases from V and 0 from J, leaving 13 bases between them. This CDR3 has 15 amino acids. This CDR3 is CASSIDQGANYGYTF. CDR3 nucleotide sequence: TGTGCCAGCAGCATCGATCAGGGAGCTAACTATGGCTACACCTTC.

The gene calls are TRBV4-1 and TRBJ2-5, with D perhaps TRBD1 (5 bases). This CDR3 spans 13 amino acids. Germline V gene lookup returns CDR1 MGHRA and CDR2 YSYEKL. V shed 1 base and J shed 5 bases, with 8 bases lying between them. The CDR3 nucleotides read TGCGCCAGCAGCCAAGGGGGCACGGAGACCCAGTACTTC. This gives the protein CASSQGGTETQYF.

The chain uses TRBV7-2 and TRBJ2-7; 10 nucleotides align to TRBD2. Germline-derived CDR1 and CDR2 are SGHTA and FQGNSA. The CDR3 is 15 amino acids. V was pared by 0 bases and J by 1 base, with 0 bases of the junction left unmatched. The CDR3 DNA reads TGTGCCAGCAGCTTAGCTAGCGGGGGGTCCTACGAGCAGTACTTC. Its protein product is CASSLASGGSYEQYF.

The chain is built from TRBV4-2 and TRBJ1-2; weak D call: TRBD1 (6 bases). Per germline, CDR1 LGHNA and CDR2 YNFKEQ. V was cut by 1 base and J by 9 bases, with 15 bases left in between. The CDR3 runs to 14 residues. The CDR3: CASSQVLYQGRYTF. CDR3 nucleotide sequence: TGTGCCAGCAGCCAAGTATTGTATCAGGGGCGCTACACCTTC.

V and J are TRBV4-3 and TRBJ2-1, with 14 bases that match TRBD2. Germline lookup yields CDR1 LGHNA and CDR2 YSLEER. This CDR3 is built from 20 residues. After removal of 1 base from V and 5 bases from J, the junction contained 13 bases not matched to a gene. DNA of the CDR3: TGCGCCAGCAGCCAAGCCCGGACTAGCGGGGGGACAGAGACTCACAATGAGCAGTTCTTC. This gives the protein CASSQARTSGGTETHNEQFF.

The chain uses TRBV3-1 (or the pseudogene TRBV3-2) and TRBJ1-4; TRBD1 agrees at 7 bases. The CDR3 spans 16 residues. Looked up from germline, CDR1 is LGHDT and CDR2 is YNNKEL (reference sequence). The trim removed 1 base at V and 4 bases at J, leaving 6 bases unmatched. The CDR3 sequence is CASSQVDRAGNEKLFF. DNA for the CDR3: TGTGCCAGCAGCCAAGTTGACAGGGCCGGTAATGAAAAACTGTTTTTT.

The chain links TRBV2 to TRBJ1-5; TRBD1 matches 7 bases. V lost 6 bases and J lost 4; bases outside the gene matches: 12. CDR1 is SNHLY, CDR2 FYNNEI, per germline. The CDR3 loop spans 16 amino acids. CDR3 DNA: TGTGCCAGCAGACACCCCGGGGACAGCCGAAATCAGCCCCAGCATTTT. Its protein is CASRHPGDSRNQPQHF.

The J gene is TRBJ1-6, the V gene TRBV6-1, with D tentatively TRBD1 (5 bases). Germline values: CDR1 MNHNS, CDR2 SASEGT. The CDR3 has 15 residues. V gave up 2 bases and J gave up 7 bases, with 12 bases separating them. The CDR3 protein is CASSESGGGNSPLHF. The DNA of the CDR3 is TGTGCCAGCAGTGAATCTGGGGGTGGGAATTCACCCCTCCACTTT.

This chain connects TRBV19 to TRBJ1-5; TRBD1 matches 9 bases. The CDR3 loop spans 15 amino acids. CDR1 is LNHDA and CDR2 is SQIVND in the germline V gene (reference sequence). V lost 3 bases to trimming and J lost 5 bases; unmatched junction nucleotides: 5. The CDR3 protein is CASSIDGTGYQPQHF. In DNA, the CDR3 is TGTGCCAGTAGTATTGACGGGACAGGGTATCAGCCCCAGCATTTT.

The chain uses TRBV11-2 and TRBJ1-3, with TRBD1 matching 8 bases. The ends lost 4 bases at V and 0 bases at J; junction bases unmatched: 14. CDR3 length: 19 residues. Germline lookup yields CDR1 SGHAT and CDR2 FQNNGV. The chain's CDR3 is CASSSLDRARLFSGNTIYF. DNA for the CDR3: TGTGCCAGCAGCTCATTGGACAGGGCTCGTCTCTTCTCTGGAAACACCATATATTTT.

The V call is TRBV10-1, the J call TRBJ1-5, with D hard to call. The CDR3 spans 15 residues. With 0 bases removed from V and 8 bases from J, the gap between germline ends came to 14 bases. CDR1 is WNHNN, CDR2 SYGVQD, per germline (reference sequence). CDR3 loop: CASSESKSWREPQHF. CDR3 sequence (DNA): TGCGCCAGCAGTGAGTCGAAATCTTGGAGGGAGCCCCAGCATTTT.